Below, 30 T cell receptor beta chains from the same sample are listed, as sequenced in a study of beta chain features in type 1 diabetes. Findings and caveats of the study: A moderate, significant TCRB CDR3 shortening appeared in type 1 diabetes across four CD4+ subsets.

Isolated RNA was reverse transcribed in full, so expressed TCRB transcripts were sequenced. Libraries were prepared by immunoSEQ multiplex PCR; TCRdb keeps only in-frame clonotypes and omits some of them. The sample lists about 340,000 clones, roughly 13% occurring once. These receptors are not linked to any known antigen. The sequenced sample was naive CD4+ T cells from blood. These receptors were taken from a woman aged 18-29 years with type 1 diabetes.

This sequence joins TRBV27 and TRBJ2-5; a possible D gene is TRBD2 (6 bases). V was pared by 8 bases and J by 4 bases, with 23 bases between. CDR3 size: 16 residues. The germline gives CDR1 MNHEY, CDR2 SMNVEV (reference sequence). As DNA, the CDR3 is TGTGCCAGCTCATCCTTCCAAGCGTTGGGGGGAGAGACCCAGTACTTC. This translates into CASSSFQALGGETQYF.

CDR3 in amino acids: CAWRRTSAKDTQYF. DNA of the CDR3: TGTGCCTGGAGGAGGACTAGCGCCAAAGATACGCAGTATTTT. The chain combines TRBV30 with TRBJ2-3; 9 bases align to TRBD2. The CDR3 loop spans 14 amino acids. V dropped 3 bases and J dropped 5; count of bases not matched to a gene: 6. Germline V gene data show CDR1 as GTSNPN and CDR2 as SVGIG (reference sequence).

This chain uses TRBV27 with TRBJ2-5, with 8 bases lining up with TRBD2. The CDR3 is 13 amino acids. The germline gives CDR1 MNHEY, CDR2 SMNVEV (reference sequence). V was pared by 6 bases and J by 3 bases, with 3 bases of the junction left unmatched. This CDR3 reads CASRQLAEETQYF. The CDR3 nucleotides are TGTGCCAGCAGGCAACTAGCGGAAGAGACCCAGTACTTC.

This clone was seen a handful of times. V is TRBV21-1 and J is TRBJ1-1; TRBD1 was called by the table and not checked on the DNA. TRBV21-1 is termed a pseudogene. The CDR3 has 12 amino acids. CDR3 nucleotides: TGTGCCAGCATCATAGGGGGCACTGAAGCTTTCTTT. This codes for CASIIGGTEAFF.

The chain is built from TRBV25-1 and TRBJ2-5; 13 bases match TRBD2. Germline V gene data show CDR1 as MGHDK and CDR2 as SYGVNS. Unmatched junction bases numbered 7, after V lost 4 bases and J lost 5 bases. This CDR3 region has 16 residues. DNA for the CDR3: TGTGCCAGCAGTGCCGGACTAGCGGGAGTGGGGGAGACCCAGTACTTC. This translates into CASSAGLAGVGETQYF.

This clone has a handful of counts. The genes are TRBV25-1 and TRBJ2-1; perhaps TRBD2 as D (6 bases). The CDR3 has 16 residues. CDR1 and CDR2 (germline): MGHDK, SYGVNS. The V end was cut by 3 bases, the J end by 4 bases, with 16 bases between. The CDR3 nucleotides are TGTGCCAGCAGTGATTCTAGCGTAAACCATTACAATGAGCAGTTCTTC. Protein product: CASSDSSVNHYNEQFF. The entire variable domain, with the rest obtained from reference TRBV25-1 and TRBJ2-1, is as follows: EADIYQTPRYLVIGTGKKITLECSQTMGHDKMYWYQQDPGMELHLIHYSYGVNSTEKGDLSSESTVSRIRTEHFPLTLESARPSHTSQYLCASSDSSVNHYNEQFFGPGTRLTVL.

This clone was counted only a few times. The chain links TRBV5-1 to TRBJ2-7; weak D call: TRBD2 (5 bases). Germline V gene lookup returns CDR1 SGHRS and CDR2 YFSETQ. Between the trimmed V and J ends, which lost 4 bases and 1 base, there was a span of 15 bases. The CDR3 length is 15 residues. CDR3 DNA: TGCGCCAGCAGCCCCTGGAGCGGACTGTCCTACGAGCAGTACGTC. Amino acids: CASSPWSGLSYEQYV.

The chain has TRBV25-1 and TRBJ2-2; TRBD2 matches at 12 bases. The J segment lost 6 bases and the V segment lost 6 bases, leaving 14 bases of the junction unmatched. Germline loops: CDR1 MGHDK, CDR2 SYGVNS. The length of the CDR3 is 18 residues. The CDR3 DNA is TGTGCCAGCAGACGGGGGGCGGGACGACTAGCGGGAGCCGGGGAGCTGTTTTTT. Translating gives CASRRGAGRLAGAGELFF.

V is TRBV12-5 and J is TRBJ2-2, with D tentatively TRBD1 (6 bases). The germline V gene encodes CDR1 LGHNT and CDR2 FRNRAP. This CDR3 comprises 14 residues. Trimming took off 3 bases at V and 7 bases at J, with 12 bases between the two ends. The CDR3 is CASGFSGGSGELFF. The CDR3 DNA is TGTGCTAGTGGTTTCTCTGGGGGCAGCGGGGAGCTGTTTTTT.

The rearrangement links TRBV28 to TRBJ2-1; TRBD1 might be the D (5 bases). Germline V gene data show CDR1 as MDHEN and CDR2 as SYDVKM. V was pared by 5 bases and J by 8 bases, with 16 bases between. CDR3 length: 14 residues. CDR3 loop: CASSPRVWGHEQFF. DNA for the CDR3: TGTGCCAGCAGTCCCAGGGTTTGGGGTCATGAGCAGTTCTTC. Combining the CDR3 with reference TRBV28 and TRBJ2-1 gives the whole variable domain DVKVTQSSRYLVKRTGEKVFLECVQDMDHENMFWYRQDPGLGLRLIYFSYDVKMKEKGDIPEGYSVSREKKERFSLILESASTNQTSMYLCASSPRVWGHEQFFGPGTRLTVL.

This clone was observed a few times. The CDR3 nucleotides are TGTGCCAGCAGCCTGAACGGCGGGGGATCCAATGAGCAGTTCTTC. This codes for CASSLNGGGSNEQFF. This chain connects TRBV14 to TRBJ2-1; 7 nucleotides agree with TRBD2. Germline V lookup: CDR1 SGHDN, CDR2 FVKESK. The CDR3 contains 15 residues. Trimming took 4 bases from V and 6 from J; bases not matched to a gene: 9. Together with reference TRBV14 and TRBJ2-1, the CDR3 gives the full variable domain: EAGVTQFPSHSVIEKGQTVTLRCDPISGHDNLYWYRRVMGKEIKFLLHFVKESKQDESGMPNNRFLAERTGGTYSTLKVQPAELEDSGVYFCASSLNGGGSNEQFFGPGTRLTVL.

The rearrangement joins TRBV5-4 to TRBJ2-5; no clear D gene. The germline V and J ends were trimmed by 0 bases and 2 bases, with 8 bases remaining between them. The germline gives CDR1 SGHNT, CDR2 YYREEE (reference sequence). This CDR3 has 14 residues. This CDR3 is CASSLASGQETQYF. The DNA of the CDR3 is TGTGCCAGCAGCTTGGCGTCAGGTCAAGAGACCCAGTACTTC. The whole variable domain, filled in from reference TRBV5-4 and TRBJ2-5, reads ETGVTQSPTHLIKTRGQQVTLRCSSQSGHNTVSWYQQALGQGPQFIFQYYREEENGRGNFPPRFSGLQFPNYSSELNVNALELDDSALYLCASSLASGQETQYFGPGTRLLVL.

The chain uses TRBV28 and TRBJ2-1, with 11 nucleotides matching TRBD1. CDR3 size: 15 residues. The V gene's germline CDR1 is MDHEN and CDR2 SYDVKM. J lost 7 bases, V lost 4 bases, and 6 bases had no gene match. The DNA of the CDR3 is TGTGCCAGCAGTTCCGCCGGACAGGGGGCGAATGAGCAGTTCTTC. This gives the protein CASSSAGQGANEQFF.

This clone was detected a few times. The rearrangement links TRBV4-1 to TRBJ2-3, with D possibly matching TRBD1 (5 bases). Trimming took off 4 bases at V and 4 bases at J, with 9 bases between the two ends. Germline CDR1 is MGHRA and CDR2 is YSYEKL. CDR3 size: 13 residues. CDR3: CASSLQGADTQYF. The CDR3, as DNA: TGCGCCAGCAGCCTTCAAGGGGCAGATACGCAGTATTTT.

The table lists this clone with a few counts. The CDR3 nucleotides are TGCGCCTCCTCCCCTAATGCGGGACGCACAGATACGCAGTATTTT. This gives the protein CASSPNAGRTDTQYF. The chain couples TRBV10-1 to TRBJ2-3, with a possible D match to TRBD2 (6 bases). Trimming took off 11 bases at V and 1 base at J, with 19 bases between the two ends. Germline assignment: CDR1 WNHNN and CDR2 SYGVQD (reference sequence). The CDR3 length is 15 residues.

This clone was detected only a few times. The rearrangement uses TRBV18 and TRBJ2-3; D remains ambiguous. This CDR3 has 16 amino acids. V lost 2 bases, J lost 0 bases, and 12 bases lay in between. Germline CDR1 reads KGHSH; CDR2 reads LQKENI. As DNA, the CDR3 is TGTGCCAGCTCACCAACTTTGCTACCTAGCACAGATACGCAGTATTTT. The encoded protein is CASSPTLLPSTDTQYF.

This clone has just a few counts. The chain combines TRBV11-2 with TRBJ2-1, with 9 positions matching TRBD2. The CDR3 totals 18 residues. The V and J ends lost 0 bases and 1 base, in that order; junction bases with no gene match: 7. Germline values: CDR1 SGHAT, CDR2 FQNNGV. CDR3 coding DNA: TGTGCCAGCAGCTTAGATCTAGCGGGAATGGGATCCTACAATGAGCAGTTCTTC. It translates to CASSLDLAGMGSYNEQFF.

V is TRBV5-1 and J is TRBJ2-7; 11 bases agree with TRBD2. The CDR3 runs to 15 residues. Trimming at V came to 2 bases and at J to 6 bases, leaving 7 bases not matched to a gene. The germline gives CDR1 SGHRS, CDR2 YFSETQ. CDR3 sequence reads: CASSLTPGLAVEQYF. The DNA of the CDR3 is TGCGCCAGCAGCTTAACTCCGGGACTAGCGGTCGAGCAGTACTTC.

This clone came up a few times. The V and J genes are TRBV7-2 and TRBJ2-2, with D uncertain. From germline, CDR1 is SGHTA and CDR2 FQGNSA. The germline V and J ends were trimmed by 5 bases and 2 bases, with 6 bases remaining between them. This CDR3 is built from 13 residues. The CDR3 region has the DNA TGTGCCAGCAGCCGAGAAAACACCGGGGAGCTGTTTTTT. Translated: CASSRENTGELFF.

This sequence joins TRBV5-1 and TRBJ2-2; D remains ambiguous. Germline values: CDR1 SGHRS, CDR2 YFSETQ. Trimming shortened V by 4 bases and J by 6 bases, and 7 bases separated the two germline ends. This CDR3 is 12 amino acids long. The CDR3, as DNA: TGCGCCAGCAGCCTCCCCTCCGGGGAGCTGTTTTTT. It specifies CASSLPSGELFF.

This chain joins TRBV7-7 and TRBJ2-2; D remains ambiguous. Germline values: CDR1 SSHAT, CDR2 FNYEAQ (reference sequence). CDR3 length: 13 amino acids. V was pared by 4 bases and J by 1 base, with 4 bases between. The CDR3 DNA sequence: TGTGCCAGCAGCTCAGGGAACACCGGGGAGCTGTTTTTT. It specifies CASSSGNTGELFF.

This clone was detected only a few times. The CDR3 DNA reads TGTGCCAGCAGCTTGGACAGCCTGTATGGCTACACCTTC. It specifies CASSLDSLYGYTF. The rearrangement joins TRBV5-4 to TRBJ1-2; D remains ambiguous. This CDR3 comprises 13 residues. Germline CDR1 SGHNT, CDR2 YYREEE (reference sequence). The V end was cut by 0 bases, the J end by 5 bases, with 8 bases between. Filled out from reference TRBV5-4 and TRBJ1-2, the complete variable domain reads ETGVTQSPTHLIKTRGQQVTLRCSSQSGHNTVSWYQQALGQGPQFIFQYYREEENGRGNFPPRFSGLQFPNYSSELNVNALELDDSALYLCASSLDSLYGYTFGSGTRLTVV.

This clone has only a few counts. V usage is TRBV28 and J usage is TRBJ2-1; a possible D gene is TRBD2 (6 bases). Trimming removed 8 bases at V and 4 bases at J, with 18 bases between. CDR3 size: 15 residues. Per the germline V gene, CDR1 is MDHEN and CDR2 is SYDVKM. CDR3 sequence reads: CASASGGAEYNEQFF. CDR3 DNA sequence: TGTGCCAGCGCAAGTGGCGGGGCCGAGTACAATGAGCAGTTCTTC.

This clone was observed a few times. CDR3 DNA: TGTGCCTGCCGGGGAACGAAAGGTGGGGCCAACGTCCTGACTTTC. It is translated as CACRGTKGGANVLTF. The V and J genes are TRBV30 and TRBJ2-6; possible D gene TRBD2, 5 bases. V dropped 6 bases and J dropped 3 bases, with 15 bases sitting between them. CDR3 length: 15 amino acids. Germline assignment: CDR1 GTSNPN and CDR2 SVGIG (reference sequence).

The chain joins TRBV5-1 to TRBJ2-6; D perhaps matches TRBD1 (6 bases). Deletions cut 2 bases from V and 3 bases from J, with 12 bases between. This CDR3 contains 16 residues. CDR1 is SGHRS and CDR2 is YFSETQ in the germline V gene. CDR3 DNA sequence: TGCGCCAGCAGCTTCACCACAGGGAGTGGGGCCAACGTCCTGACTTTC. Protein: CASSFTTGSGANVLTF.

This clone was seen a handful of times. The chain has TRBV18 and TRBJ2-7; 7 bases match TRBD1. J gave up 6 bases and V 6 bases, and 14 bases lay outside the gene matches. CDR3 size: 15 residues. CDR1 and CDR2 from the germline V gene are KGHSH and LQKENI. The CDR3 DNA reads as TGTGCCAGCTCGTGGTCGGACAGGTTTGGGGTCGAGCAGTACTTC. Translated, it gives CASSWSDRFGVEQYF.

The chain carries TRBV25-1 and TRBJ2-1; TRBD2 matches 10 bases. Per germline, CDR1 MGHDK and CDR2 SYGVNS. The CDR3 sequence is 14 residues long. V shed 8 bases, J shed 9 bases, and the junction held 10 bases outside the gene matches. This CDR3 reads CASSSGSRIGEQFF. The DNA for the CDR3 is TGTGCCAGCTCTAGCGGGAGTAGAATAGGTGAGCAGTTCTTC.

The J gene is TRBJ2-3, the V gene TRBV19; a possible D gene is TRBD1 (6 bases). Germline V lookup: CDR1 LNHDA, CDR2 SQIVND (reference sequence). V was shortened by 9 bases and J by 6 bases, with 22 bases between the two germline ends. The length of the CDR3 is 15 residues. CDR3 sequence reads: CASQGQPGSPDTQYF. The CDR3 bases are TGTGCCAGCCAAGGACAGCCAGGCAGCCCTGATACGCAGTATTTT.

This chain uses TRBV9 with TRBJ1-1; D remains ambiguous. With 4 bases removed from V and 0 bases from J, the gap between germline ends came to 10 bases. This CDR3 has 14 amino acids. Germline V gene lookup returns CDR1 SGDLS and CDR2 YYNGEE. CDR3 DNA sequence: TGTGCCAGCAGCCCCACCACTCTGAACACTGAAGCTTTCTTT. Protein product: CASSPTTLNTEAFF.

In its sample, this clone was seen a few times. This chain uses TRBV4-1 with TRBJ2-1; TRBD2 agrees at 9 bases. CDR1 MGHRA and CDR2 YSYEKL come from the germline V gene. The CDR3 is 13 residues long. The V and J ends lost 4 bases and 9 bases, in that order; junction bases with no gene match: 4. CDR3 coding DNA: TGCGCCAGCAGCCGCCTTAGCGGGGGTGAGCAGTTCTTC. Its protein product is CASSRLSGGEQFF.